These T cell receptor beta chains were read from a single sample in a study of blood T cell repertoires in COVID-19. Some clones are missing from TCRdb's copy, which holds only in-frame ones; the method was immunoSEQ multiplex PCR. This sample yields a few hundred thousand clones, of which about 84% are seen a single time; 12% belongs to the top ten. Sequencing input: peripheral blood. All receptors come from a man older than 75 with acute or convalescent COVID-19. CDR3s include the opening cysteine and the closing phenylalanine or tryptophan. A D gene is named only where the DNA matches it firmly. Some rows have no size entry. The others give once, few or many, or a class for an expanded clone.

>TRBV2|TRBD1|TRBJ1-1|-
CASSERGTGLGTEAFF
TGTGCCAGCAGTGAACGCGGGACAGGTTTGGGTACTGAAGCTTTCTTT
>TRBV19|TRBD1|TRBJ1-5|-
CASSTMGQGNQPQHF
TGTGCCAGTAGTACTATGGGACAGGGTAATCAGCCCCAGCATTTT
>TRBV6-6|-|TRBJ1-3|-
CASSVPRGSGNTIYF
TGTGCCAGCAGTGTACCCCGGGGCTCTGGAAACACCATATATTTT
>TRBV5-1|TRBD1|TRBJ2-7|-
CASSFETGGYEQYF
TGCGCCAGCAGCTTTGAGACAGGGGGCTACGAGCAGTACTTC
>TRBV9|TRBD2|TRBJ2-2|-
CASSVSGRKTGELFF
TGTGCCAGCAGTGTTAGCGGGAGGAAGACCGGGGAGCTGTTTTTT
>TRBV18|-|TRBJ1-1|-
CASSPAPTGPSEAFF
TGTGCCAGCTCACCAGCCCCGACAGGTCCTTCTGAAGCTTTCTTT
>TRBV3-1/TRBV3-2|-|TRBJ2-4|-
CASSQGGTIKNIQYF
TGTGCCAGCAGCCAAGGGGGGACAATTAAAAACATTCAGTACTTC
>TRBV7-2|TRBD1|TRBJ2-1|-
CASSPSGTGGYNEQFF
TGTGCCAGCAGCCCATCCGGGACAGGTGGTTACAATGAGCAGTTCTTC
>TRBV28|TRBD1|TRBJ2-7|-
CASSLVAGGSSYEQYF
TGTGCCAGCAGTTTAGTGGCAGGGGGCAGCTCCTACGAGCAGTACTTC
>TRBV3-1/TRBV3-2|TRBD2|TRBJ2-2|-
CASSLGLAGTGELFF
TGTGCCAGCAGCCTCGGACTAGCGGGCACCGGGGAGCTGTTTTTT
>TRBV3-1/TRBV3-2|TRBD2|TRBJ2-3|-
CASSQGLRGGRTDTQYF
TGTGCCAGCAGCCAAGGTCTGCGGGGGGGCAGGACAGATACGCAGTATTTT
>TRBV2|TRBD2|TRBJ2-5|-
CASSRGTSGGGQETQYF
TGTGCCAGCAGCCGCGGGACTAGCGGGGGAGGTCAAGAGACCCAGTACTTC
>TRBV12-3/TRBV12-4|-|TRBJ1-2|once
CASSTGQNYGYTF
TGTGCCAGCAGTACTGGACAGAACTATGGCTACACCTTC
>TRBV5-1|-|TRBJ1-3|-
CASSLETPRDTIYF
TGCGCCAGCAGCTTGGAGACGCCCCGGGACACCATATATTTT
>TRBV29-1|TRBD1|TRBJ2-3|-
CSAVTGISTDTQYF
TGCAGCGCCGTGACAGGGATTAGCACAGATACGCAGTATTTT
>TRBV7-2|-|TRBJ2-1|-
CASSDRQRNEQFF
TGTGCCAGCAGCGACCGACAGCGCAATGAGCAGTTCTTC
>TRBV4-1|-|TRBJ1-2|-
CASSQGPQGSNYGYTF
TGCGCCAGCAGCCAAGGTCCACAGGGCTCTAACTATGGCTACACCTTC
>TRBV27|-|TRBJ2-3|-
CASGRTQYF
TGTGCCAGCGGGAGGACGCAGTATTTT
>TRBV15|-|TRBJ2-6|-
CATSITGSGANVLTF
TGTGCCACCAGCATCACGGGGTCCGGGGCCAACGTCCTGACTTTC
>TRBV5-3|-|TRBJ1-5|-
CARSPRTGGRDSNQPQHF
TGTGCCAGAAGCCCCAGGACGGGAGGGCGCGATAGCAATCAGCCCCAGCATTTT
>TRBV7-8|TRBD2|TRBJ2-1|-
CASSTRTSGGAYEQFF
TGTGCCAGCAGCACCCGGACTAGCGGGGGAGCTTACGAGCAGTTCTTC
>TRBV27|-|TRBJ1-1|few
CASSPARGTEAFF
TGTGCCAGCAGTCCGGCCAGGGGCACTGAAGCTTTCTTT
>TRBV7-9|-|TRBJ1-1|once
CASTSGGPGNTEAFF
TGTGCCAGCACCTCGGGGGGTCCGGGGAACACTGAAGCTTTCTTT
>TRBV18|-|TRBJ2-5|-
CASSPLPQGWETQYF
TGTGCCAGCTCACCACTCCCCCAGGGGTGGGAGACCCAGTACTTC
>TRBV28|-|TRBJ1-5|-
CASSLGGFNQPQHF
TGTGCCAGCAGTTTAGGGGGGTTCAATCAGCCCCAGCATTTT
>TRBV5-4|TRBD1|TRBJ1-5|-
CASSFTGGYSNQPQHF
TGTGCCAGCAGCTTCACAGGGGGCTATAGCAATCAGCCCCAGCATTTT
>TRBV4-1|-|TRBJ1-6|-
CASSQRSDRLLGNSPLHF
TGCGCCAGCAGCCAAAGGTCCGACAGGCTCCTAGGTAATTCACCCCTCCACTTT
>TRBV3-1/TRBV3-2|-|TRBJ2-1|-
CASSQRRSEQFF
TGTGCCAGCAGCCAAAGGCGGAGTGAGCAGTTCTTC
>TRBV5-1|-|TRBJ2-5|-
CASSVTVGQETQYF
TGCGCCAGCAGCGTCACGGTCGGCCAAGAGACCCAGTACTTC
>TRBV27|-|TRBJ2-2|-
CASSLRSLSNTGELFF
TGTGCCAGCAGTTTGCGTTCGCTCTCGAACACCGGGGAGCTGTTTTTT
>TRBV19|TRBD1|TRBJ1-4|once
CASTPQGASNEKLFF
TGTGCCAGTACCCCACAGGGGGCTTCTAATGAAAAACTGTTTTTT
>TRBV3-1/TRBV3-2|-|TRBJ2-3|-
CASSQDLGRTDTQYF
TGTGCCAGCAGCCAAGACCTGGGGAGAACAGATACGCAGTATTTT
>TRBV11-3|TRBD2|TRBJ2-1|-
CASSFSSGGNNEQFF
TGTGCCAGCAGCTTTAGTAGCGGGGGGAACAATGAGCAGTTCTTC
>TRBV7-9|TRBD1|TRBJ1-1|-
CASREGQGAGNTEAFF
TGTGCCAGCAGGGAGGGACAGGGGGCAGGGAACACTGAAGCTTTCTTT
>TRBV18|-|TRBJ1-1|-
CASSPQSGDEAFF
TGTGCCAGCTCACCACAATCGGGAGATGAAGCTTTCTTT
>TRBV27|-|TRBJ2-2|-
CASTLVQGNTGELFF
TGTGCCAGCACTCTAGTACAGGGCAACACCGGGGAGCTGTTTTTT
>TRBV7-6|-|TRBJ1-3|-
CASSLSGDRGNTIYF
TGTGCCAGCAGCTTAAGCGGTGATAGGGGAAACACCATATATTTT
>TRBV15|TRBD2|TRBJ2-7|-
CATSAGLEYEQYF
TGTGCCACCAGCGCAGGACTAGAGTACGAGCAGTACTTC
>TRBV28|TRBD1|TRBJ2-7|-
CATRTGVYEQYF
TGTGCCACTAGAACAGGGGTCTACGAGCAGTACTTC
>TRBV5-4|-|TRBJ1-3|-
CASSFQGSGNTIYF
TGTGCCAGCAGCTTTCAGGGCTCTGGAAACACCATATATTTT
>TRBV6-5|-|TRBJ1-1|once
CASSSAADTEAFF
TGTGCCAGCAGTTCTGCGGCGGACACTGAAGCTTTCTTT
>TRBV4-2|TRBD1|TRBJ1-2|few
CASSHRDSSYTTF
TGTGCCAGCAGCCACCGGGACAGCAGCTACACAACCTTC
>TRBV7-9|-|TRBJ2-2|-
CASTDAGSTPGELFF
TGTGCCAGCACCGACGCCGGGTCTACCCCCGGGGAGCTGTTTTTT
>TRBV27|-|TRBJ1-1|-
CASRGSMNTEAFF
TGTGCCAGCAGGGGCAGCATGAACACTGAAGCTTTCTTT
>TRBV28|TRBD2|TRBJ2-1|-
CASSYGLDGRNEQFF
TGTGCCAGCAGTTACGGACTAGACGGGAGAAATGAGCAGTTCTTC
>TRBV7-8|-|TRBJ1-1|few
CASSPARAEAFF
TGTGCCAGCAGCCCTGCTCGGGCTGAAGCTTTCTTT
>TRBV6-5|-|TRBJ1-3|-
CASIRETGNTIYF
TGTGCCAGCATTCGAGAGACTGGAAACACCATATATTTT
>TRBV19|TRBD2|TRBJ2-1|-
CASSLAGVLGGEQFF
TGTGCCAGTAGTTTAGCGGGAGTGCTTGGTGGTGAGCAGTTCTTC
>TRBV3-1/TRBV3-2|-|TRBJ1-6|-
CASSQVGGTYNSPLHF
TGTGCCAGCAGCCAAGTGGGGGGGACCTATAATTCACCCCTCCACTTT
>TRBV10-3|TRBD1|TRBJ2-1|-
CAIGTGGYNEQFF
TGTGCCATAGGGACAGGGGGGTACAATGAGCAGTTCTTC
>TRBV11-2|-|TRBJ1-2|many
CASRPQLSYGYTF
TGTGCCAGCAGGCCCCAACTGTCATATGGCTACACCTTC
>TRBV7-2|TRBD1|TRBJ1-3|-
CASSLGPGGSGNTIYF
TGTGCCAGCAGCTTAGGTCCAGGGGGCTCTGGAAACACCATATATTTT
>TRBV9|-|TRBJ2-7|once
CASSVALVAYEQYF
TGTGCCAGCAGCGTAGCCCTCGTCGCCTACGAGCAGTACTTC
>TRBV5-1|TRBD1|TRBJ1-4|-
CASSSGQGGEKLFF
TGCGCCAGCAGCTCGGGACAGGGGGGCGAAAAACTGTTTTTT
>TRBV7-2|-|TRBJ1-1|-
CASSLGGRHYTEAFF
TGTGCCAGCAGCTTAGGCGGGCGCCACTACACTGAAGCTTTCTTT
>TRBV28|-|TRBJ1-5|-
CASSLLASNQPQHF
TGTGCCAGCAGTCTACTCGCTAGCAATCAGCCCCAGCATTTT
>TRBV28|TRBD1|TRBJ1-2|-
CASSLAGQGAGMGYTF
TGTGCCAGCAGTTTAGCGGGTCAGGGGGCAGGGATGGGCTACACCTTC
>TRBV7-2|TRBD1|TRBJ1-5|-
CASSTPGGGQPQHF
TGTGCCAGCAGCACCCCAGGGGGCGGTCAGCCCCAGCATTTT
>TRBV28|-|TRBJ1-5|-
CASTPGGGLQPQHF
TGTGCCAGCACCCCCGGGGGGGGGCTCCAGCCCCAGCATTTT